The 15 T cell receptor beta chains below all came from one sample that was sequenced in a study of T-cell memory formation after mild COVID-19 (dated by TCRdb to the early 2020s). Library preparation used 5' RACE. For sequencing, an Illumina NovaSeq 6000 was employed. TCRdb handled the public reads itself, with Q25 trimming in fastp and clone calling in MiXCR, and kept productive beta chains. CDR3 protein sequences are deduplicated, and each keeps its most common genes and DNA. The sample data list 89,000 or so distinct CDR3 sequences, and 9.5% to 15% of these were observed just once. The leading ten clones occupy 41% of the sample. Sequencing was carried out using PBMCs or a T cell subset sorted from them (not recorded which). Receptor source: a man younger than 35 who had mild COVID-19 (a few samples of this study predate the infection). The sample titles of this study are shuffled in the database, so cell type and time point are left out; the donor was told from shared clones.

This clonotype was observed a few times. The V gene is TRBV18, the J gene TRBJ2-5; D is undetermined. Deletions cut 3 bases from V and 0 bases from J, with 11 bases between. This CDR3 region has 15 residues. Germline V gene sequence: CDR1 KGHSH, CDR2 LQKENI. CDR3 in amino acids: CASSPGSRDQETQYF. CDR3 coding DNA: TGTGCCAGCTCACCCGGCTCCCGGGACCAAGAGACCCAGTACTTC.

This clonotype was observed at least ten times. This chain joins TRBV15 and TRBJ2-7; D may match TRBD1 or TRBD2 (5 bases each). Looked up from germline, CDR1 is LNHNV and CDR2 is YYDKDF (reference sequence). The CDR3 totals 13 residues. Trimming took off 5 bases at V and 2 bases at J, with 10 bases between the two ends. CDR3 DNA: TGTGCCACCAGCCGGGACGGTACCTACGAGCAGTACTTC. It encodes CATSRDGTYEQYF.

There are a few counts of this clonotype. The chain has TRBV9 and TRBJ2-5; TRBD1 matches 8 bases. Trimming took 4 bases from V and 3 from J; bases not matched to a gene: 5. This CDR3 is built from 14 residues. Germline V gives CDR1 SGDLS, CDR2 YYNGEE. The CDR3 DNA follows: TGTGCCAGCAGCACGGCGGACAGGGAAGAGACCCAGTACTTC. Residues: CASSTADREETQYF.

The chain employs TRBV5-1 and TRBJ1-1; 7 positions match TRBD1. V was pared by 6 bases and J by 0 bases, with 5 bases of the junction left unmatched. CDR1 and CDR2 from the germline V gene are SGHRS and YFSETQ. This CDR3 has 14 amino acids. This CDR3 is CASTQGTVNTEAFF. CDR3 nucleotides: TGCGCCAGCACCCAAGGGACAGTGAACACTGAAGCTTTCTTT.

The chain uses TRBV11-3 and TRBJ2-1; D is ambiguous. Looked up from germline, CDR1 is SGHNT and CDR2 is YENEEA. V was clipped by 5 bases and J by 4 bases, with 9 bases between them. The CDR3 has 13 residues. The CDR3, as DNA: TGTGCCAGCAGCCCCGGGTTTTACAATGAGCAGTTCTTC. Amino acids: CASSPGFYNEQFF.

This clonotype was recorded a few times. The CDR3 nucleotides read TGTGCCAGCAGCTTAACTAGCGGGAATAACAATGAGCAGTTCTTC. It encodes CASSLTSGNNNEQFF. V is TRBV7-3 and J is TRBJ2-1; 8 bases line up with TRBD2. The CDR3 runs 15 residues. J was trimmed by 5 bases and V by 0 bases; bases with no gene match: 3. The V gene's germline CDR1 is SGHTA and CDR2 FQGTGA.

This clonotype was detected only a few times. The rearrangement joins TRBV29-1 to TRBJ2-7; D tentatively reads TRBD1 or TRBD2 (5 bases each). CDR3 size: 16 residues. The germline gives CDR1 SQVTM, CDR2 ANQGSEA. V shed 3 bases and J shed 2 bases, with 20 bases lying between them. DNA for the CDR3: TGCAGCGTTGACGGGACGACCGGGACGGGCGCCTACGAGCAGTACTTC. Translation gives CSVDGTTGTGAYEQYF.

This clonotype turned up a few times. The chain recombines TRBV5-6 with TRBJ2-5; unclear D gene. The CDR3 runs to 12 residues. Germline CDR1 is SGHDT and CDR2 is YYEEEE. Trimming took off 4 bases at V and 2 bases at J, with 6 bases between the two ends. The CDR3 region has the DNA TGTGCCAGCAGCAACTCTCAAGAGACCCAGTACTTC. Protein sequence: CASSNSQETQYF.

CDR3 DNA sequence: TGTGCCAGCAGTTTTTCCGGGCAGGATGACGACTATGGCTACACCTTC. Translating gives CASSFSGQDDDYGYTF. J is TRBJ1-2 and V is TRBV12-3 or TRBV12-4; D uncertain. Trimming stripped 3 bases from V and 3 bases from J, with 17 bases between. CDR3 length: 16 residues.

The chain has TRBV20-1 and TRBJ2-1; TRBD1 aligns across 7 bases. CDR1 DFQATT and CDR2 SNEGSKA come from the germline V gene (reference sequence). V shed 6 bases, J shed 4 bases, and the junction held 9 bases outside the gene matches. The CDR3 spans 14 residues. The CDR3 nucleotides read TGCAGTGCGGCCGACAGGGCTAATTACAATGAGCAGTTCTTC. Translation: CSAADRANYNEQFF.

This clonotype was seen a few times. V and J are TRBV29-1 and TRBJ2-1, with unresolved D. V lost 5 bases and J lost 10, with 12 bases in between. Germline V gives CDR1 SQVTM, CDR2 ANQGSEA. The CDR3 spans 11 residues. The CDR3: CSVTPPREQFF. The CDR3 DNA sequence: TGCAGCGTTACACCCCCGCGGGAGCAGTTCTTC.

This clonotype has only a few counts. The V call is TRBV14, the J call TRBJ2-1; a weak D match, TRBD2 (5 bases). The CDR3 contains 13 residues. CDR1 and CDR2 (germline): SGHDN, FVKESK. V lost 6 bases to trimming and J lost 6 bases, with 12 bases between them. The CDR3 is CASRPSNGNEQFF. The CDR3 DNA follows: TGTGCCAGCAGGCCTAGCAATGGCAATGAGCAGTTCTTC.

The rearrangement joins TRBV5-6 to TRBJ1-1, with D possibly being TRBD1 (5 bases). Germline V gene lookup returns CDR1 SGHDT and CDR2 YYEEEE. There are 13 residues in the CDR3. V was trimmed by 3 bases and J by 6 bases, leaving 12 bases between them. CDR3 amino acids: CASSWDRAAEAFF. In DNA, the CDR3 is TGTGCCAGCAGCTGGGACCGGGCAGCTGAAGCTTTCTTT.

There are many counts of this clonotype. The chain links TRBV6-5 to TRBJ1-1; D call uncertain. V lost 0 bases and J lost 0, with 8 bases in between. Germline V gene lookup returns CDR1 MNHEY and CDR2 SVGAGI. The CDR3 loop spans 15 amino acids. This chain's CDR3 is CASSYSSGMNTEAFF. The CDR3 DNA follows: TGTGCCAGCAGTTACTCCTCAGGCATGAACACTGAAGCTTTCTTT.

This sequence joins TRBV6-5 and TRBJ1-1, with 9 bases matching TRBD1. The CDR3 consists of 16 residues. After removal of 6 bases from V and 1 base from J, the junction contained 9 bases not matched to a gene. Germline CDR1 is MNHEY and CDR2 is SVGAGI. In DNA form, the CDR3 reads TGTGCCAGCAGCCCCACAGGGGGCTCAGGGAACACTGAAGCTTTCTTT. As protein: CASSPTGGSGNTEAFF.